This TCR beta chain was found in a study of T cells in tuberculosis. About the study: The T cells targeted glucose monomycolate, a mycobacterial lipid, via CD1B.

Cells were sorted from thawed PBMC rested overnight and stained with GMM-loaded CD1B tetramer, viability dye and anti-CD3. The CD1B tetramers carried C32 glucose monomycolate purified from Rhodococcus equi. The CDR3 totals 17 residues. Germline V gene data show CDR1 as SNHLY and CDR2 as FYNNEI. V lost 7 bases and J lost 3; bases outside the gene matches: 11. The assay was immunoSEQ multiplex PCR, and TCRdb's table has in-frame clones only and misses some. This sample has tens of thousands of clones; approximately 81% occur once, and the top ten carry around 13%. Findings and limits, study-wide: Some low-affinity tetramer-binding T cells may be absent from this sample.

This clonotype was sampled from an adult woman with latent tuberculosis. The chain employs TRBV2 and TRBJ2-1; the match to TRBD2 covers 11 bases. Source material: CD1b-GMM tetramer-negative cells sorted from PBMCs. CDR3 sequence (DNA): TGTGCCAGCATCGGGGTGACTAGCGGGGAATTCTACAATGAGCAGTTCTTC. Protein: CASIGVTSGEFYNEQFF.